This T cell receptor (beta chain) was sequenced in a study of patients and donors after allogeneic stem cell transplantation (TCRdb year 2020). This clonotype was counted ten times or more. Its antigen specificity is not known. Base qualities are not recorded, but no much larger clone differs from it by a single base. Receptor libraries were prepared by RT-PCR. Sequenced using a NextSeq 550. Through fastp at Q25 and MiXCR, TCRdb rebuilt clones from the public reads, retaining in-frame beta chains. Each entry merges the rows of one CDR3 protein and shows their most common DNA and genes. This sample gives hundreds of thousands of distinct CDR3 sequences in total; about 14% of them show up just once. The ten largest clones capture roughly 10% of the sample. From cysteine to phenylalanine, the CDR3 is 18 amino acids long. Kept here is only the CDR3 DNA, which spans 54 bases and is read in frame from base 1. The CDR1 and CDR2 encoded by the germline V gene are SGHRS and YFSETQ. V and J are trimmed by 0 bases and 5 bases, and the gene matches miss 12 bases of the junction.

This receptor was taken from a human donor who was either an allogeneic HSCT recipient or a stem cell or donor lymphocyte infusion donor (not recorded which). It is not recorded whose cells these are; they may come from a transplant donor. Sequenced sample: blood, either unsorted or a sorted T cell fraction (not recorded which). This chain joins TRBV5-1 to TRBJ2-1; 9 bases in the junction line up with TRBD1. CDR3 sequence: CASSLGSRVQGAHNEQFF. The DNA sequence is as follows: TGCGCCAGCAGCTTGGGATCCCGTGTACAGGGGGCGCACAATGAGCAGTTCTTC.